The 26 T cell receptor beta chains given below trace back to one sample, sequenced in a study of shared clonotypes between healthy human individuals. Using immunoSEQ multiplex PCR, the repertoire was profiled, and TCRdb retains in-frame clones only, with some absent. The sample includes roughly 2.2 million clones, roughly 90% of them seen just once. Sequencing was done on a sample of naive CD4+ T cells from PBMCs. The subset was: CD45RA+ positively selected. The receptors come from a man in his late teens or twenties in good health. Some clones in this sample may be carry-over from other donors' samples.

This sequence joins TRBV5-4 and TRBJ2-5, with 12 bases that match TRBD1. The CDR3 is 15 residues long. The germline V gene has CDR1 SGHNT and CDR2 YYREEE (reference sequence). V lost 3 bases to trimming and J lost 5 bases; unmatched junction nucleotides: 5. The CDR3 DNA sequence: TGTGCCAGCAGCTCGGGGACAGGGGGCTGGGAGACCCAGTACTTC. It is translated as CASSSGTGGWETQYF. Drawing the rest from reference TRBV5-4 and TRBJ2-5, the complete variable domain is ETGVTQSPTHLIKTRGQQVTLRCSSQSGHNTVSWYQQALGQGPQFIFQYYREEENGRGNFPPRFSGLQFPNYSSELNVNALELDDSALYLCASSSGTGGWETQYFGPGTRLLVL.

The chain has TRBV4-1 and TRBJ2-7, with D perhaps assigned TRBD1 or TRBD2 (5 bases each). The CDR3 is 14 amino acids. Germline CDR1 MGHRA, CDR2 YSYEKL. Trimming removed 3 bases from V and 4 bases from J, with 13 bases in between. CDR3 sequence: CASSQGPVNYEQYF. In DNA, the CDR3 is TGCGCCAGCAGCCAGGGACCCGTCAATTACGAGCAGTACTTC.

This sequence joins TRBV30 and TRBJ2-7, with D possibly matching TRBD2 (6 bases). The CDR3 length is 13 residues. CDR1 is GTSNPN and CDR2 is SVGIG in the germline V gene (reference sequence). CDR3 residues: CACKRGGGYEQYF. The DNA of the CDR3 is TGTGCTTGTAAGAGGGGAGGAGGCTACGAGCAGTACTTC.

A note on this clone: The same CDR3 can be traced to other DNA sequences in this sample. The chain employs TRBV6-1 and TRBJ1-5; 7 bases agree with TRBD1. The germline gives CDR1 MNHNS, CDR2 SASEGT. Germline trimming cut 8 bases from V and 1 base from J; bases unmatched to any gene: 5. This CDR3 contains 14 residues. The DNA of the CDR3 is TGTGCCAGCTACAACAGGGGAAGCAATCAGCCCCAGCATTTT. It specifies CASYNRGSNQPQHF.

CDR3 region: CASSQVRANIRNNEQFF. The CDR3 region has the DNA TGTGCCAGCAGCCAAGTCAGGGCCAATATCAGGAACAATGAGCAGTTCTTC. The chain couples TRBV4-2 to TRBJ2-1; a weak D match, TRBD1 (5 bases). CDR1 and CDR2 (germline): LGHNA, YNFKEQ. The CDR3 spans 17 residues. The ends were cut back, 1 base at V and 5 bases at J, with 18 bases in the middle.

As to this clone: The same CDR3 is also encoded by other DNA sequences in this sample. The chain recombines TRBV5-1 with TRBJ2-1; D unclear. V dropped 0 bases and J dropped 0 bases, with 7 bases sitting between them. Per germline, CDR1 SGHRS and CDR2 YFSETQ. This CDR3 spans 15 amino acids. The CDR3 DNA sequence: TGCGCCAGCAGCTTGGGGGGATTCTCCTACAATGAGCAGTTCTTC. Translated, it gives CASSLGGFSYNEQFF.

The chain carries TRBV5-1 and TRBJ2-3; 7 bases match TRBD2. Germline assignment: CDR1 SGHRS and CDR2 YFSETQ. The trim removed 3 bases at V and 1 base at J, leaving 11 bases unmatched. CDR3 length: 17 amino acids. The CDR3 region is CASSSSPAGPGTDTQYF. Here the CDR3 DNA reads TGCGCCAGCAGCTCATCGCCAGCGGGACCAGGCACAGATACGCAGTATTTT.

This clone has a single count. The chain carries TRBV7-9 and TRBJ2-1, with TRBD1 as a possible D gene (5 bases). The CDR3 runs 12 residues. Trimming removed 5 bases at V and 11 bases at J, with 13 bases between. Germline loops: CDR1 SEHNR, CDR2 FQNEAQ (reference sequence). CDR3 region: CASSGAFGKQFF. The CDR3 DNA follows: TGTGCCAGCAGCGGGGCCTTTGGCAAGCAGTTCTTC. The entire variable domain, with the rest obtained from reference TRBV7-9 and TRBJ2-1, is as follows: DTGVSQNPRHKITKRGQNVTFRCDPISEHNRLYWYRQTLGQGPEFLTYFQNEAQLEKSRLLSDRFSAERPKGSFSTLEIQRTEQGDSAMYLCASSGAFGKQFFGPGTRLTVL.

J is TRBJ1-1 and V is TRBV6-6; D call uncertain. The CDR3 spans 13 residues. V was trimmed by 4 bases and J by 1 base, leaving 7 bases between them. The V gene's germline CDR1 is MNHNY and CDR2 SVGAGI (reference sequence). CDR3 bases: TGTGCCAGCAGTTTGGTATCGAACACTGAAGCTTTCTTT. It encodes CASSLVSNTEAFF.

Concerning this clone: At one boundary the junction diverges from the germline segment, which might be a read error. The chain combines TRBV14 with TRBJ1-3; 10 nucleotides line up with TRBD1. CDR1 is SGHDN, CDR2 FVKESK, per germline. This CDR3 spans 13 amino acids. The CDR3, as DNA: TGTGCCAGCAGCCAAGATTCCGGGACAGGGGTTTCCTTT. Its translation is CASSQDSGTGVSF. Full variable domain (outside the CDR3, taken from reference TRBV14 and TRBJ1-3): EAGVTQFPSHSVIEKGQTVTLRCDPISGHDNLYWYRRVMGKEIKFLLHFVKESKQDESGMPNNRFLAERTGGTYSTLKVQPAELEDSGVYFCASSQDSGTGVSFGEGSWLTVV.

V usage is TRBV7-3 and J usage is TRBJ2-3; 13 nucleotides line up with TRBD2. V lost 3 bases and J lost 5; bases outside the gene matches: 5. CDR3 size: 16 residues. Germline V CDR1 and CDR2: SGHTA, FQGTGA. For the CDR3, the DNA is TGTGCCAGCAGCTTGGGACTAGCGGGAATAGGAGATACGCAGTATTTT. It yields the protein CASSLGLAGIGDTQYF.

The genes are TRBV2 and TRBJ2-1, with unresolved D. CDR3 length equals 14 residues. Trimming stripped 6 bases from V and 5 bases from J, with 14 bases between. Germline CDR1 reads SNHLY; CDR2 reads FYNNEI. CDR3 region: CASRRNLRNNEQFF. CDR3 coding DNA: TGTGCCAGCAGGAGGAACCTCCGGAACAATGAGCAGTTCTTC.

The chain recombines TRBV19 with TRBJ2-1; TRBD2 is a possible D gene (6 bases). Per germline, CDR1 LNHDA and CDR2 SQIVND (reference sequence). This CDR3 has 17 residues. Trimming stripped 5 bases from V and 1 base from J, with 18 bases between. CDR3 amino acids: CASSRASVTLSYNEQFF. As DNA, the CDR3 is TGTGCCAGTAGTCGGGCTAGCGTTACATTATCCTACAATGAGCAGTTCTTC. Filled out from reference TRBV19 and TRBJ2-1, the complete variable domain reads DGGITQSPKYLFRKEGQNVTLSCEQNLNHDAMYWYRQDPGQGLRLIYYSQIVNDFQKGDIAEGYSVSREKKESFPLTVTSAQKNPTAFYLCASSRASVTLSYNEQFFGPGTRLTVL.

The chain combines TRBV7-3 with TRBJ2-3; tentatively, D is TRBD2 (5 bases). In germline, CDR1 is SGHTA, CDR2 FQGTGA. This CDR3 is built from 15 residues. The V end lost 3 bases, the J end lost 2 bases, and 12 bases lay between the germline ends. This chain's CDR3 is CASSFGGRLTDTQYF. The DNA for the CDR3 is TGTGCCAGCAGCTTCGGCGGGCGGCTCACAGATACGCAGTATTTT.

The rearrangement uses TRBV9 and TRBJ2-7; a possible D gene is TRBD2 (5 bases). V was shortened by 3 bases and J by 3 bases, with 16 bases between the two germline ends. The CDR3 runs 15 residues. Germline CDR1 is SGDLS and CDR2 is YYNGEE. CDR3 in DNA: TGTGCCAGCAGCGCCTCGTCGGGAAGTTACTACGAGCAGTACTTC. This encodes CASSASSGSYYEQYF. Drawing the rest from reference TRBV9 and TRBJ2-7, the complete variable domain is DSGVTQTPKHLITATGQRVTLRCSPRSGDLSVYWYQQSLDQGLQFLIQYYNGEERAKGNILERFSAQQFPDLHSELNLSSLELGDSALYFCASSASSGSYYEQYFGPGTRLTVT.

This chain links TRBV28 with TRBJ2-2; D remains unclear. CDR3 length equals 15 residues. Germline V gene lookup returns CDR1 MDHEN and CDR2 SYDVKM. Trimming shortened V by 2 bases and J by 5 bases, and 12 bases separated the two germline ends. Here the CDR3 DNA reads TGTGCCAGCAGTTTAGGCGGCGGAGTTACCGGGGAGCTGTTTTTT. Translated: CASSLGGGVTGELFF.

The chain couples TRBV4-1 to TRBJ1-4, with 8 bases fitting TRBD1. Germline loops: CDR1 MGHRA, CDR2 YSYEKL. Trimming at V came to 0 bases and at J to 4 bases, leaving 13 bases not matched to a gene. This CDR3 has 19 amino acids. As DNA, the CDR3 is TGCGCCAGCAGCCAAGAATTTGACAGGGGCCGCCCAGGTAATGAAAAACTGTTTTTT. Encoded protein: CASSQEFDRGRPGNEKLFF.

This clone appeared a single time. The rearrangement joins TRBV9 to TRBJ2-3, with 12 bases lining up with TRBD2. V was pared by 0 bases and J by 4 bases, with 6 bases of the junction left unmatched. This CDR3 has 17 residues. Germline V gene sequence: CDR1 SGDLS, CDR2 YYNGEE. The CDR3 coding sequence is TGTGCCAGCAGCGTAGGCCTAGCGGGAGGGGGCTCAGATACGCAGTATTTT. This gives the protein CASSVGLAGGGSDTQYF. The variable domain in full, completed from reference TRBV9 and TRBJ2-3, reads DSGVTQTPKHLITATGQRVTLRCSPRSGDLSVYWYQQSLDQGLQFLIQYYNGEERAKGNILERFSAQQFPDLHSELNLSSLELGDSALYFCASSVGLAGGGSDTQYFGPGTRLTVL.

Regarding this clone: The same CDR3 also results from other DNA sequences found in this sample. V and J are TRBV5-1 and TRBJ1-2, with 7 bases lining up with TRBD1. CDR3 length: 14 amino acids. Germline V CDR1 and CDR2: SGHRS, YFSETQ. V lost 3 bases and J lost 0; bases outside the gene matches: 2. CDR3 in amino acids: CASSSGQTNYGYTF. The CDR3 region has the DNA TGCGCCAGCAGCTCGGGACAGACTAACTATGGCTACACCTTC.

As DNA, the CDR3 is TGTGCCAGCAGTTACGATTCTGAGCGGTTCAATCAGCCCCAGCATTTT. Translated, it gives CASSYDSERFNQPQHF. The chain links TRBV6-6 to TRBJ1-5, with no clear D. Germline CDR1 and CDR2: MNHNY and SVGAGI (reference sequence). Between the trimmed V and J ends, which lost 2 bases and 3 bases, there was a span of 14 bases. The CDR3 has 16 amino acids.

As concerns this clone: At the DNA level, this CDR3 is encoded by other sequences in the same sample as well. In DNA form, the CDR3 reads TGTGCCAGCAGCAGCCGACAGAACACTGAAGCTTTCTTT. Residues: CASSSRQNTEAFF. This chain connects TRBV7-2 to TRBJ1-1, with no clear D. The CDR3 runs to 13 residues. V shed 5 bases and J shed 1 base, with 8 bases lying between them. Per the germline V gene, CDR1 is SGHTA and CDR2 is FQGNSA.

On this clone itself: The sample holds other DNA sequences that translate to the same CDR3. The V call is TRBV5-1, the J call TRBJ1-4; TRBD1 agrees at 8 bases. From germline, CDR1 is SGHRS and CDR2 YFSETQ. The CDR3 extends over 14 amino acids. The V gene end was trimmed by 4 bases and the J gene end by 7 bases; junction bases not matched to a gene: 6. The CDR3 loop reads CASSPDREGEKLFF. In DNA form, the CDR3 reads TGCGCCAGCAGCCCGGACAGGGAGGGTGAAAAACTGTTTTTT.

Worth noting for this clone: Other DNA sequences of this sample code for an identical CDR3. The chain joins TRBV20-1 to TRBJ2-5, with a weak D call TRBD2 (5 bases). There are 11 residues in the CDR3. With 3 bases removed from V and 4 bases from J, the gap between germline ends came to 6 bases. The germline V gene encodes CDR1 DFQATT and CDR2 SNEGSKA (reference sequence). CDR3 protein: CSASLAETQYF. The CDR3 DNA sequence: TGCAGTGCTAGCCTAGCAGAGACCCAGTACTTC.

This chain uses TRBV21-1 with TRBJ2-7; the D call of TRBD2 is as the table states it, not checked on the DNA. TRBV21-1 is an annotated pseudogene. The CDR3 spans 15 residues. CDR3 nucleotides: TGTGCCAGCAGCAGTTCGGGACTAGAAGAAGGGGAGCAGTACTTC. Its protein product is CASSSSGLEEGEQYF.

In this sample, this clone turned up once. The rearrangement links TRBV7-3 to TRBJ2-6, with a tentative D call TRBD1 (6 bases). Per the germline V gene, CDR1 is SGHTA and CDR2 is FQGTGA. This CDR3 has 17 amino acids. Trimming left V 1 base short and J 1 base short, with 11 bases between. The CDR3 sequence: CASSLKPGESGANVLTF. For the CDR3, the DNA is TGTGCCAGCAGCTTAAAGCCAGGGGAATCTGGGGCCAACGTCCTGACTTTC.

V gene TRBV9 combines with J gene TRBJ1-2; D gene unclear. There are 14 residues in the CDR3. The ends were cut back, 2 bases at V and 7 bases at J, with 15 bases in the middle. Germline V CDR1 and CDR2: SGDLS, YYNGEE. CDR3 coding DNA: TGTGCCAGCAGCGTTCCCGGGGATCGGCTTGGCTACACCTTC. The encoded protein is CASSVPGDRLGYTF.